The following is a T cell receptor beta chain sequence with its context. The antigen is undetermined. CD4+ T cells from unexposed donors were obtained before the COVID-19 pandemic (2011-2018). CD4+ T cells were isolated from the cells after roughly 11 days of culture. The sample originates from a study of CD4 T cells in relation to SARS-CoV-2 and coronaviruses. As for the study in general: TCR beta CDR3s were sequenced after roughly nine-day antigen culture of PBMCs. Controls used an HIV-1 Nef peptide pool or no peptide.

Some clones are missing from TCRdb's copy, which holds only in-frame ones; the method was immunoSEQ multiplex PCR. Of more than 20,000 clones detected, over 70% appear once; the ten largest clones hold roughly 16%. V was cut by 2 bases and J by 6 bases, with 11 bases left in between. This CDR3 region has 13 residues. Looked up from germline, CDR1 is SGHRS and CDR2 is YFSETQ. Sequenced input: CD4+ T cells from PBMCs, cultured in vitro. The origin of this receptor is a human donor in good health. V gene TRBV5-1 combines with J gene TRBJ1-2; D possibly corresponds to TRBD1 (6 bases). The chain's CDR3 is CASSLGGKDGYTF. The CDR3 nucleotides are TGCGCCAGCAGCTTAGGGGGGAAGGATGGCTACACCTTC.